This T cell receptor (beta chain) was identified in a study of PD-1 blockade in mismatch repair-deficient tumors (dated by TCRdb to between 2016 and 2019). With respect to the entire study: The trial enrolled 86 consecutive patients with more than ten mismatch repair-deficient cancer types between September 2013 and late 2016, all previously treated and progressing. Deep sequencing of TCR CDR3 regions was used to track tumor-associated T cell clones in peripheral blood of patients responding to PD-1 blockade. The investigation overall reported the following: Rapid expansion after pembrolizumab followed by contraction, generally before radiologic responses, was shown by tumor-resident clones, which were often undetectable in blood before treatment.

Library preparation employed the immunoSEQ multiplex PCR assay. In TCRdb, the immuneACCESS table is reduced to in-frame sequences with V and J assigned. These tables do not hold every clone; where another copy was compared, an unresolved V gene accounts for under half, and the others remain unexplained. The sample data list over 30,000 clones, and 80% of these were observed just once. Under 3.5% of the sample is held by the ten biggest clonotypes. From the cysteine through the phenylalanine, the CDR3 covers 16 amino acids. Here the CDR3 DNA is all that survives: 48 bases in frame from base 1. V trim: 4 bases; J trim: 5 bases; unmatched bases: 12. Based on the germline V gene, the CDR1 and CDR2 sequences are SGHAT and FQNNGV. For every enrolled patient, mismatch repair deficiency was confirmed by either polymerase chain reaction or immunohistochemistry. Three patients who responded to pembrolizumab therapy underwent TCR sequencing. The phase II trial prospectively evaluated PD-1 blockade with pembrolizumab in advanced mismatch repair-deficient cancers, independent of tissue of origin. Peripheral blood T cell samples were gathered serially, both before PD-1 blockade started and at multiple time points afterward. Blood sampling times were reported as weeks after the first pembrolizumab dose.

On this clone: Its antigen specificity is not known. No much larger clonotype is one base removed from it; base qualities were not supplied.

The sequencing here drew on PBMCs, taken less than 7 weeks after starting pembrolizumab. This sequence uses TRBV11-2 and TRBJ2-7; the junction holds 9 bases that match TRBD2. The receptor comes from an adult with mismatch repair-deficient cancer. The sequenced DNA is TGTGCCAGCAGCTCGCTAGCGGGAAGGATGTTTGACGAGCAGTACTTC. Translated, it reads CASSSLAGRMFDEQYF.